The 15 T cell receptor delta chains listed next were all sequenced from one sample in a study of gamma-delta T cells after stem cell transplantation. TCRdb re-called clones from the RT-PCR reads using CATT. The sample yields fewer than 250 delta-chain clones, about 6% seen once. Material for sequencing was gamma-delta T cells. The receptor set was obtained from a human donor. It is not recorded whose cells these are; they may come from a transplant donor.

This clone showed up just a few times. This probably arose from a read error, given a far larger clone one base away. This sample also contains other DNA sequences that code for the same CDR3. V and J are TRDV1 and TRDJ1, with TRDD3 matching over 8 bases. The CDR3 contains 16 residues. Germline V gene sequence: CDR1 TSWWSYY, CDR2 QGS. V shed 5 bases and J 11 bases; nucleotides not matched to a gene: 19. DNA for the CDR3: TGTGCTCTTGGGTTGACTAATAGGGATACGGGGTTGGCGCTCATCTTT. Translated: CALGLTNRDTGLALIF.

In this sample, this clone turned up a few times. This DNA translates differently at residue 10 from the TCRdb protein, which is that of a much larger clone; a read error is likely, and the protein shown is the DNA's own translation. The chain couples TRDV2 to TRDJ1; 13 positions agree with TRDD3. The CDR3 loop spans 17 amino acids. The V gene end was trimmed by 4 bases and the J gene end by 0 bases; junction bases not matched to a gene: 7. Germline assignment: CDR1 GEAIGNYY and CDR2 EKD. The CDR3 coding sequence is TGTGCCTGTGAACGACTGGGGGATACGGGGTACACCGATAAACTCATCTTT. It yields the protein CACERLGDTGYTDKLIF.

This clone counts as medium-sized (0.01 to 0.1%). With a far larger clone one base away, a read error is the likely cause. The chain employs TRDV1 and TRDJ1; no reliable D call. This CDR3 is 17 amino acids long. Trimming pared 0 bases from V and 2 bases from J, leaving 16 bases between. The germline CDR1 and CDR2 sequences are TSWWSYY and QGS. The CDR3 bases are TGTGCTCTTGGGGAACTCCCGTGCCACCACCTGACCGATAAACTCATCTTT. This gives the protein CALGELPCHHLTDKLIF.

The chain recombines TRDV1 with TRDJ1, with D tentatively TRDD3 (6 bases). Germline V gene lookup returns CDR1 TSWWSYY and CDR2 QGS. The CDR3 extends over 17 amino acids. The V gene lost 11 bases and the J gene lost 8 bases, with 33 bases spanning the gap. CDR3 bases: TGTGCTAGGGGGGAACTCCCGCGCCACCACTGTAAAGAGAAACTCATCTTT. The encoded protein is CARGELPRHHCKEKLIF.

Comments on this clone: It differs at one base from a far larger clone, so likely a read error. This chain joins TRDV1 and TRDJ2; TRDD3 aligns across 12 bases. This CDR3 region has 21 residues. The V gene's germline CDR1 is TSWWSYY and CDR2 QGS. V lost 3 bases and J lost 0; bases outside the gene matches: 14. The CDR3 DNA is TGTGCTCTTGGGGATCTTTCCTGCGACTGGGGGATACCAGCTTTGACAGCACAACTCTTCTTT. Translating gives CALGDLSCDWGIPALTAQLFF.

Comments on this clone: The protein recorded in TCRdb matches a much larger clone and deviates from this DNA's translation at residue 18, suggesting a read error; the protein here is obtained by translating the DNA. The chain has TRDV1 and TRDJ1; 10 nucleotides align to TRDD3. Germline CDR1 is TSWWSYY and CDR2 is QGS. This CDR3 contains 20 residues. In DNA form, the CDR3 reads TGTGCTCTTGGGGGGGCTTCCTACGCGTGGTGGGGGATACTCCCCGATAAACCCATCTTT. Translated, it gives CALGGASYAWWGILPDKPIF.

Comments on this clone: The TCRdb protein, from a much larger clone, departs from this DNA's translation at residue 12, likely by read error; the protein shown derives from the DNA. This rearrangement joins TRDV2 to TRDJ1; 13 bases map to TRDD3. This CDR3 has 17 residues. Germline-derived CDR1 and CDR2 are GEAIGNYY and EKD. The trim removed 4 bases at V and 3 bases at J, leaving 10 bases unmatched. Written as DNA, the CDR3 is TGTGCCTGTGAACGACTGGGGGATACGAGGTACTCCGATAAACTCATCTTT. Residues: CACERLGDTRYSDKLIF.

Comments on this clone: The likely explanation is a read error, given a far larger clone one base away. The sample has other DNA sequences that encode this CDR3 too. The chain is built from TRDV1 and TRDJ2, with 10 positions matching TRDD3. The ends lost 3 bases at V and 0 bases at J; junction bases unmatched: 16. CDR3 length equals 21 residues. The germline V gene has CDR1 TSWWSYY and CDR2 QGS. The CDR3 sequence is CALGDLSYDWGIPALTAQLFF. The CDR3 DNA sequence: TGTGCTCTTGGGGATCTTTCCTACGACTGGGGGATCCCAGCTTTGACAGCACAACTCTTCTTT.

This clone is termed medium-sized. A single base is all that separates this from a far larger clone, so a read error is likely. The chain employs TRDV1 and TRDJ1, with 8 bases matching TRDD3. Trimming removed 0 bases from V and 1 base from J; junction bases left unmatched: 28. Germline V gene lookup returns CDR1 TSWWSYY and CDR2 QGS. The CDR3 totals 24 residues. CDR3 sequence (DNA): TGTGCTCTTGGGGAACTGTACAGGCCCCTTTACTGGGGGCCGACTCCGAGAACCACCGATAAACTCATCTTT. Protein product: CALGELYRPLYWGPTPRTTDKLIF.

In the case of this clone: For this DNA, TCRdb reports the protein of a much larger clone, which diverges at residue 8, most likely from a read error; the protein presented here is translated directly from the DNA. The rearrangement joins TRDV1 to TRDJ1, with TRDD3 matching over 10 bases. The CDR3 loop spans 20 amino acids. Germline CDR1 and CDR2: TSWWSYY and QGS. V shed 4 bases and J 3 bases; nucleotides not matched to a gene: 20. Here the CDR3 reads CALGGASHAWWGILPDKLIF. In DNA form, the CDR3 reads TGTGCTCTTGGGGGGGCTTCCCACGCGTGGTGGGGGATACTCCCCGATAAACTCATCTTT.

This clone is categorized as medium-sized. Distinct nucleotide sequences in the sample also encode this CDR3. V gene TRAV29/DV5 combines with J gene TRDJ1; 11 bases agree with TRDD3. J was trimmed by 0 bases and V by 0 bases; bases with no gene match: 19. Germline CDR1 and CDR2: NSMFDY and ISSIKDK. The CDR3 sequence is 21 residues long. The CDR3 nucleotides read TGTGCAGCAAGCGCGAAAGCGCTCTGGGGGATACCCACACGGTACACCGATAAACTCATCTTT. This gives the protein CAASAKALWGIPTRYTDKLIF.

For this clone: A much larger clone differs from this one at a single base, so this may be a read error. Other DNA sequences in this sample translate to the same CDR3. The gene calls are TRDV1 and TRDJ1; 8 bases line up with TRDD3. Germline trimming cut 5 bases from V and 3 bases from J; bases unmatched to any gene: 32. The CDR3 contains 23 residues. Looked up from germline, CDR1 is TSWWSYY and CDR2 is QGS. The CDR3 DNA reads TGTGCTCTTGGGACCCGTGCATTTAGACCGCCACTGGGGGCTACTATGAGGTCCGATAAACTCATCTTT. This encodes CALGTRAFRPPLGATMRSDKLIF.

Worth noting for this clone: The mismatch at residue 15 between this DNA's translation and the TCRdb protein of a much larger clone likely reflects a read error; the protein shown is translated from the DNA. J is TRDJ1 and V is TRDV2; 13 nucleotides match TRDD3. Germline V CDR1 and CDR2: GEAIGNYY, EKD. The CDR3 has 17 amino acids. The CDR3 sequence: CACERLGDTRYTDKPIF. In DNA form, the CDR3 reads TGTGCCTGTGAACGACTGGGGGATACGAGGTACACCGATAAACCCATCTTT.

This clone occurred a few times. This may arise from a read error, as a much more abundant clone is one base away. Different DNA sequences within this sample yield the same CDR3. This chain joins TRDV1 and TRDJ1; perhaps D is TRDD2 or TRDD3 (5 bases each). Looked up from germline, CDR1 is TSWWSYY and CDR2 is QGS. CDR3 size: 19 residues. CDR3 in DNA: TGTGCTCTTGGGGAACCCTTCTTTACTACCCCTTATGGGGTCGATAAGCTCATCTTT. Translated: CALGEPFFTTPYGVDKLIF.

This clone appeared a few times. The likely explanation is a read error, given a far larger clone one base away. Distinct nucleotide sequences in the sample also encode this CDR3. The chain links TRDV1 to TRDJ1, with 10 nucleotides matching TRDD3. Germline CDR1 reads TSWWSYY; CDR2 reads QGS. V lost 4 bases to trimming and J lost 5 bases; unmatched junction nucleotides: 22. This CDR3 has 20 residues. The CDR3 DNA is TGTGCTCTTGGGGGGGCTTCCTACGCGTGGTGGGGGATACTCCCTGATAAACTCATCTTT. Translating gives CALGGASYAWWGILPDKLIF.